This T cell receptor beta chain comes out of a study of blood T cell repertoires in COVID-19. In the study overall: Acute and convalescent COVID-19 specimens originated in the United States, Italy and Spain. PBMCs, B-cell-depleted T cells, or T cells provided the cDNA or gDNA that made up the material.

Original data processing: Estimation of nucleated cell counts was performed using reference gene primer amplification. Measured with immunoSEQ multiplex PCR; TCRdb has only the in-frame clones, and not every one. The V and J calls and clone size were taken over from that table, and D and trimming were inferred from the DNA. This repertoire shows 140,000 to 150,000 clones, about four fifths found once; its top ten account for approximately 3.6%. This TCR derives from a man between 65 and 79 years old who had recovered from COVID-19. Sequences were obtained from peripheral blood.

Here the CDR3 reads CASSWDRGIETQYF. DNA for the CDR3: TGTGCCAGCAGCTGGGACAGGGGGATAGAGACCCAGTACTTC. The V gene is TRBV7-9, the J gene TRBJ2-5; 11 bases match TRBD1. V trimming: 4 bases; J trimming: 4 bases; junction bases outside the gene matches: 2. Per germline, CDR1 SEHNR and CDR2 FQNEAQ (reference sequence). This CDR3 comprises 14 residues.